The source of this TCR beta chain is a study of T cells in Graves' hyperthyroidism and ophthalmopathy. Turning to this clonotype: The antigen is not known.

Absent ophthalmopathy progression within 18 months defined stable Graves' hyperthyroidism. The CDR3 runs to 17 residues. The V segment lost 3 bases and the J segment 2 bases; nucleotides outside the gene matches: 9. Germline-derived CDR1 and CDR2 are MDHEN and SYDVKM. General study results and limits: Most expanded thyroid clonotypes above 0.001 recurred in blood. Separation of ophthalmopathy from stable hyperthyroidism was achieved by a 13 V-J model.

RNA transcripts provided the source from which TCR beta CDR3 regions were amplified. The study used the HTBI primer set for a first-round RT-PCR of the TCR CDR3. One entry per CDR3 protein results from TCRdb running MiXCR on the multiplex PCR reads. The sample includes 700,000 or so distinct CDR3 sequences, about 15% of them seen just once. The chain uses TRBV28 and TRBJ2-7, with TRBD2 matching 11 bases. Sequences were obtained from blood. The TCR was taken from a man aged 18 to 30 with Graves' hyperthyroidism. In nucleotides, the CDR3 is TGTGCCAGCAGTTTTCTTCTGGGGACTAGCGGTGCCTACGAGCAGTACTTC. This gives the protein CASSFLLGTSGAYEQYF.